One and the same sample provided the 3 T cell receptor beta chains below, sequenced in a study of response to subunit inactivated influenza vaccine. TCRdb fed the RT-PCR reads into MiXCR, producing one record per CDR3 protein. The data hold approximately 500,000 distinct CDR3 sequences, with 11% to 15% observed a single time. This material consisted of PBMCs from blood, taken less than 13 days after vaccination. All receptors come from a man aged 50-59 years who received an inactivated influenza vaccine.

This clonotype has more than one count but fewer than ten. The gene calls are TRBV20-1 and TRBJ1-2; no clear D. The germline gives CDR1 DFQATT, CDR2 SNEGSKA (reference sequence). There are 16 residues in the CDR3. Trimming left V 4 bases short and J 0 bases short, with 18 bases between. CDR3 sequence reads: CSATTWGYLANYGYTF. Here the CDR3 DNA reads TGCAGTGCTACCACGTGGGGTTACCTAGCTAACTATGGCTACACCTTC.

The rearrangement links TRBV30 to TRBJ2-6; D unresolved. CDR1 is GTSNPN and CDR2 is SVGIG in the germline V gene (reference sequence). The V end lost 5 bases, the J end lost 0 bases, and 8 bases lay between the germline ends. The CDR3 is 14 amino acids. This chain's CDR3 is CAWLQHSGANVLTF. CDR3 DNA sequence: TGTGCCTGGCTACAACACTCTGGGGCCAACGTCCTGACTTTC. Combining the CDR3 with reference TRBV30 and TRBJ2-6 gives the whole variable domain SQTIHQWPATLVQPVGSPLSLECTVEGTSNPNLYWYRQAAGRGLQLLFYSVGIGQISSEVPQNLSASRPQDRQFILSSKKLLLSDSGFYLCAWLQHSGANVLTFGAGSRLTVL.

For the CDR3, the DNA is TGCAGTGCTAGAGATCTCCTCAGCGGGGGGGTTCAAGAGACCCAGTACTTC. It codes for CSARDLLSGGVQETQYF. The chain couples TRBV20-1 to TRBJ2-5, with 10 bases that match TRBD2. CDR1 is DFQATT and CDR2 is SNEGSKA in the germline V gene (reference sequence). V dropped 0 bases and J dropped 2; count of bases not matched to a gene: 9. The length of the CDR3 is 17 residues.